This passage covers 17 T cell receptor beta chains from one sample sequenced in a study of somatic mutations in cytotoxic T cells in rheumatoid arthritis. Some clones are missing from TCRdb's copy, which holds only in-frame ones; the method was immunoSEQ multiplex PCR. The table lists 10,000 or so clones, around 81% of them singletons, with approximately 20% in the top ten. Sequences were obtained from CD8+ T cells sorted from blood. The source of these receptors is a woman aged 50 to 60 in good health.

V and J are TRBV19 and TRBJ1-6, with 9 positions matching TRBD1. This CDR3 comprises 17 residues. Per the germline V gene, CDR1 is LNHDA and CDR2 is SQIVND (reference sequence). The trim removed 1 base at V and 7 bases at J, leaving 8 bases unmatched. The CDR3 nucleotides are TGTGCCAGTAGTATAGCAACAGGGGGCATTGGGAATTCACCCCTCCACTTT. Amino acids: CASSIATGGIGNSPLHF.

V and J are TRBV28 and TRBJ2-7; possible D gene TRBD2, 6 bases. This CDR3 has 14 residues. Germline V gene lookup returns CDR1 MDHEN and CDR2 SYDVKM. Trimming took off 4 bases at V and 0 bases at J, with 10 bases between the two ends. The CDR3 protein is CASSSSVSSYEQYF. DNA of the CDR3: TGTGCCAGCAGTTCTAGCGTGAGCTCCTACGAGCAGTACTTC.

The chain recombines TRBV5-1 with TRBJ2-2, with 9 bases that match TRBD2. The V and J ends lost 4 bases and 6 bases, in that order; junction bases with no gene match: 10. Germline CDR1 is SGHRS and CDR2 is YFSETQ. This CDR3 comprises 16 residues. The CDR3 DNA follows: TGCGCCAGCAGCCAAGTAGCGGGAGAGGGGTCCGGGGAGCTGTTTTTT. Encoded protein: CASSQVAGEGSGELFF.

This clone was detected a few times. V and J are TRBV27 and TRBJ2-3; 9 bases match TRBD2. The CDR3 length is 15 residues. V was clipped by 5 bases and J by 4 bases; unmatched bases: 7. Germline loops: CDR1 MNHEY, CDR2 SMNVEV (reference sequence). The CDR3 spells CASSTWAGGPDTQYF. CDR3 DNA: TGTGCCAGCAGTACATGGGCGGGGGGGCCAGATACGCAGTATTTT.

Points on this clone: One junction end disagrees with the germline gene, perhaps due to a read error. The same CDR3 is also encoded by other DNA sequences in this sample. The chain has TRBV7-9 and TRBJ2-7; 9 bases line up with TRBD1. Germline V gene data show CDR1 as SEHNR and CDR2 as FQNEAQ (reference sequence). This CDR3 has 16 residues. Here the CDR3 reads CASSLVGQGRSYEQYF. In DNA, the CDR3 is TGCGCCAGCAGCTTAGTAGGACAGGGGCGATCCTACGAGCAGTACTTC.

This chain uses TRBV21-1 with TRBJ1-4; TRBD1 reflects the table's D call only, with no check against the DNA. TRBV21-1 represents a pseudogene. CDR3 length: 15 residues. CDR3 protein: CASSRETGTDEKLFF. CDR3 bases: TGTGCCAGCAGCAGAGAGACAGGGACGGATGAAAAACTGTTTTTT.

The chain recombines TRBV6-6 with TRBJ2-7; TRBD1 matches at 7 bases. CDR1 and CDR2 (germline): MNHNY, SVGAGI (reference sequence). V lost 6 bases to trimming and J lost 5 bases; unmatched junction nucleotides: 10. This CDR3 has 14 residues. DNA for the CDR3: TGTGCCAGCAGCCTAGACAGGGTAGGAGACGAGCAGTACTTC. Residues: CASSLDRVGDEQYF.

This clone appeared once. This chain joins TRBV7-9 and TRBJ2-5; the match to TRBD2 covers 7 bases. Looked up from germline, CDR1 is SEHNR and CDR2 is FQNEAQ (reference sequence). V trimming: 7 bases; J trimming: 4 bases; junction bases outside the gene matches: 6. There are 13 residues in the CDR3. CDR3 loop: CASTPAGRETQYF. DNA of the CDR3: TGTGCCAGCACCCCAGCGGGAAGAGAGACCCAGTACTTC.

The chain carries TRBV5-1 and TRBJ2-7, with 7 positions matching TRBD1. Looked up from germline, CDR1 is SGHRS and CDR2 is YFSETQ. The length of the CDR3 is 13 residues. The trim removed 2 bases at V and 5 bases at J, leaving 4 bases unmatched. CDR3 residues: CASSFFGQDEQYF. The CDR3 nucleotides read TGCGCCAGCAGCTTTTTCGGACAGGACGAGCAGTACTTC.

V and J are TRBV11-2 and TRBJ1-1; D is perhaps TRBD1 (5 bases). V was clipped by 1 base and J by 3 bases, with 12 bases between them. This CDR3 comprises 15 residues. In germline, CDR1 is SGHAT, CDR2 FQNNGV. The CDR3 DNA follows: TGTGCCAGCAGCTTAGTAAGCAGGGCCCACACTGAAGCTTTCTTT. Translating it yields CASSLVSRAHTEAFF.

The V and J genes are TRBV4-3 and TRBJ2-4; tentatively, D is TRBD1 (6 bases). The germline gives CDR1 LGHNA, CDR2 YSLEER. This CDR3 region has 13 residues. V lost 3 bases and J lost 6, with 9 bases in between. The CDR3 region is CASSHLQGNIQYF. The CDR3 DNA follows: TGCGCCAGCAGCCACCTACAGGGAAACATTCAGTACTTC.

This clone has a single count. The chain couples TRBV27 to TRBJ1-2; TRBD1 might be the D (6 bases). This CDR3 has 14 residues. V dropped 5 bases and J dropped 5 bases, with 15 bases sitting between them. Germline loops: CDR1 MNHEY, CDR2 SMNVEV (reference sequence). CDR3 protein: CASSPLGGRYGYTF. CDR3 bases: TGTGCCAGCAGTCCCCTAGGGGGAAGGTATGGCTACACCTTC.

The CDR3 DNA is TGTGCCAGCAGCGCGGGGGGGGGCCTCTTCTACGAGCAGTACTTC. It is translated as CASSAGGGLFYEQYF. The rearrangement joins TRBV13 to TRBJ2-7, with 9 bases that match TRBD2. CDR1 and CDR2 from the germline V gene are PRHDT and FYEKMQ (reference sequence). V lost 5 bases, J lost 3 bases, and 8 bases stayed unmatched. This CDR3 has 15 amino acids.

This clone was picked up a small number of times. CDR3 in DNA: TGCAGCGTTGAGAAGCCTTTGACCGGGGAGCTGTTTTTT. Its protein product is CSVEKPLTGELFF. The chain uses TRBV29-1 and TRBJ2-2; D gene unclear. The CDR3 length is 13 residues. The V gene's germline CDR1 is SQVTM and CDR2 ANQGSEA. V was pared by 3 bases and J by 5 bases, with 10 bases between.

The J gene is TRBJ2-7, the V gene TRBV6-5, with 13 positions matching TRBD2. The CDR3 extends over 15 amino acids. CDR1 and CDR2 (germline): MNHEY, SVGAGI. Germline trimming cut 6 bases from V and 1 base from J; bases unmatched to any gene: 3. CDR3 region: CASRGLAGSSYEQYF. In DNA, the CDR3 is TGTGCCAGCAGGGGACTAGCGGGAAGTTCCTACGAGCAGTACTTC.

V is TRBV2 and J is TRBJ2-7; a weak D match, TRBD2 (6 bases). V was cut by 1 base and J by 5 bases, with 9 bases left in between. The CDR3 length is 13 residues. Germline loops: CDR1 SNHLY, CDR2 FYNNEI. Here the CDR3 reads CASSEGGNNEQYF. DNA for the CDR3: TGTGCCAGCAGTGAAGGCGGGAACAACGAGCAGTACTTC. Using reference TRBV2 and TRBJ2-7 for the parts outside the CDR3, the full variable domain is EPEVTQTPSHQVTQMGQEVILRCVPISNHLYFYWYRQILGQKVEFLVSFYNNEISEKSEIFDDQFSVERPDGSNFTLKIRSTKLEDSAMYFCASSEGGNNEQYFGPGTRLTVT.

The chain is built from TRBV6-4 and TRBJ2-2; TRBD2 agrees at 11 bases. The CDR3 sequence is 17 residues long. V shed 2 bases and J 0 bases; nucleotides not matched to a gene: 2. Germline V gene data show CDR1 as MRHNA and CDR2 as SNTAGT. CDR3 coding DNA: TGTGCCAGCAGTGACGATAGCGGGGGGGCGAACACCGGGGAGCTGTTTTTT. This sequence encodes CASSDDSGGANTGELFF.